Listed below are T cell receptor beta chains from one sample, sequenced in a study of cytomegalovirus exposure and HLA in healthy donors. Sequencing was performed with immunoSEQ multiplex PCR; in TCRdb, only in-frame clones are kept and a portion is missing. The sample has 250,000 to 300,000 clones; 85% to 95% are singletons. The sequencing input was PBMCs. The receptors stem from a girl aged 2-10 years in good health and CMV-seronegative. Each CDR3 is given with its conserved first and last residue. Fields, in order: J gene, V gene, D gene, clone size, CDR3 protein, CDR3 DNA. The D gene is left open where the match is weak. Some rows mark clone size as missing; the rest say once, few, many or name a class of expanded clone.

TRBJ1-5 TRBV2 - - CASSSFLGGNQPQHF TGTGCCAGCAGTTCATTCCTAGGGGGAAATCAGCCCCAGCATTTT
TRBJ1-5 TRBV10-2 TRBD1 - CASSGTGDPYQPQHF TGCGCCAGCAGTGGGACAGGCGACCCATATCAGCCCCAGCATTTT
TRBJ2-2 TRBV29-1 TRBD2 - CSVYMGLAVNTGELFF TGCAGCGTATATATGGGACTAGCGGTGAACACCGGGGAGCTGTTTTTT
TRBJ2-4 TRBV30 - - CAWSPRPPEAKNIQYF TGTGCCTGGAGTCCGCGTCCCCCCGAAGCCAAAAACATTCAGTACTTC
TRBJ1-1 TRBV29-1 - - CSVESGVGTEAFF TGCAGCGTTGAATCAGGGGTTGGCACTGAAGCTTTCTTT
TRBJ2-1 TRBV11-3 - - CASSPRAGSGNEQFF TGTGCCAGCAGCCCACGGGCGGGATCCGGCAATGAGCAGTTCTTC
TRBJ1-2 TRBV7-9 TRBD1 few CASSLGQHYGYTF TGTGCCAGCAGCCTGGGACAGCACTATGGCTACACCTTC
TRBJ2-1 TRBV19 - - CASSASTGYNEQFF TGTGCCAGTAGTGCGTCTACCGGCTACAATGAGCAGTTCTTC
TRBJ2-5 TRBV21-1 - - CASSSLEKLETQYF TGTGCCAGCAGCAGCCTAGAAAAGCTGGAGACCCAGTACTTC
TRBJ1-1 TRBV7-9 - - CSSSLAALGSTEAFF TGTTCCAGCAGCTTAGCGGCCCTAGGGAGCACTGAAGCTTTCTTT
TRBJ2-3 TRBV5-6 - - CASSFVGATTDTQYF TGTGCCAGCAGCTTTGTAGGAGCTACCACAGATACGCAGTATTTT
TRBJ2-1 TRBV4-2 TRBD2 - CASSQDGTSLFF TGTGCCAGCAGCCAAGATGGGACTAGCCTGTTCTTC
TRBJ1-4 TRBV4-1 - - CASSPLTDEKLFF TGCGCCAGCAGCCCCCTCACGGATGAAAAACTGTTTTTT
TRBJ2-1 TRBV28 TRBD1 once CASRRDRVAYNEQFF TGTGCCAGCAGACGAGACAGGGTCGCGTACAATGAGCAGTTCTTC
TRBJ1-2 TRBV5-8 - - CASSLLGYTF TGTGCCAGCAGCTTGCTTGGCTACACCTTC
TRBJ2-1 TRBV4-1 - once CASSPREGYNEQFF TGCGCCAGCAGCCCCCGGGAAGGGTACAATGAGCAGTTCTTC
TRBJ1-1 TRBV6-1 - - CASIHGGTPNTEAFF TGTGCCAGCATTCATGGGGGGACCCCGAACACTGAAGCTTTCTTT
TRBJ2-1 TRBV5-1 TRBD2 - CASSFRVAGGPNEQFF TGCGCCAGCAGCTTTAGGGTAGCGGGGGGGCCTAATGAGCAGTTCTTC